Listed below are T cell receptor beta chains from one sample, sequenced in a study of cytomegalovirus exposure and HLA in healthy donors. This table comes from immunoSEQ multiplex PCR, and its TCRdb copy is limited to in-frame clones, with some not included. The sample has more than 150,000 clones, roughly 84% seen once. The sequenced sample was PBMCs. These receptor sequences come from a man aged 18-30 years in good health and CMV-seropositive. CDR3s include the opening cysteine and the closing phenylalanine or tryptophan. D genes are given only for firm matches. Rows give clone size only sometimes, using once, few, many, or a class for an expanded clone.

CDR3 DNA,CDR3 protein,D gene,clone size,V gene,CDR3 length,J gene
TGTGCCAGTAGGAGCACAGGATCTGCCGGGGAGCTGTTTTTT,CASRSTGSAGELFF,.,.,TRBV19,14,TRBJ2-2
TGTGCCATCAGTGAGCAGGGCCACTATGGCTACACCTTC,CAISEQGHYGYTF,.,.,TRBV10-3,13,TRBJ1-2
TGTGCCAGCAACCTCGTGGCTGAGCAGTTCTTC,CASNLVAEQFF,.,.,TRBV7-2,11,TRBJ2-1
TGCAGCGTTGAGTCCAACGGCGGGGGCTACACCTTC,CSVESNGGGYTF,.,few,TRBV29-1,12,TRBJ1-2
TGTGCCAGCAGCGTAAGATTAGCGGGAGGGACAGATACGCAGTATTTT,CASSVRLAGGTDTQYF,TRBD2,.,TRBV9,16,TRBJ2-3
TGTGCCAGCAGCTTGGCCGGGACAGGGAACAATGAGCAGTTCTTC,CASSLAGTGNNEQFF,TRBD1,.,TRBV5-6,15,TRBJ2-1
TGTGCCTGGAGCCTCGCAGGCAGGGCTGAAGCTTTCTTT,CAWSLAGRAEAFF,.,.,TRBV30,13,TRBJ1-1
TGTGCCAGCAGCCAAGGGGGCCTAGGGGAGCAGTACTTC,CASSQGGLGEQYF,.,.,TRBV4-2,13,TRBJ2-7
TGTGCCAGCAGCCTCGGGACGGGGGCAGATACGCAGTATTTT,CASSLGTGADTQYF,.,.,TRBV5-6,14,TRBJ2-3
TGTGCCTGGAGTAGCGGGGCCACCTACGAGCAGTACTTC,CAWSSGATYEQYF,TRBD2,.,TRBV30,13,TRBJ2-7
TGTGCCAGCTCGGAAGGAGCGCCTAGCTCTGGGGCCAACGTCCTGACTTTC,CASSEGAPSSGANVLTF,.,.,TRBV18,17,TRBJ2-6
TGTGCCAGCAAGGAGGGAGACCAGCCCCAGCATTTT,CASKEGDQPQHF,.,few,TRBV2,12,TRBJ1-5
TGTGCCAGCAGCTTACCAACAGGGGCCGCGTACACCTTC,CASSLPTGAAYTF,TRBD1,few,TRBV7-9,13,TRBJ1-2